Below are 10 T cell receptor beta chains sequenced from a single sample in a study of tumor-infiltrating lymphocytes in primary liver carcinoma. It was from about 19-30 mg of unsorted bulk tissue that RNA and DNA were co-extracted. A constant-region primer primed TCR beta cDNA synthesis from 400 to 600 ng of total RNA. Employing slightly modified ARM-PCR, three nested multiplex PCR rounds were run, and these gave rise to the TCR beta libraries. Running 10 cycles apiece, the first two PCR rounds relied on TRBV1-TRBV30 forward primers together with a C-beta reverse primer. TCRdb redid the calling of the multiplex PCR reads with MiXCR, one entry per CDR3 protein. The sample records around 70,000 distinct CDR3 sequences, roughly 69% being singletons. The sample comprised liver tumor tissue from sampling region 4. Described subset: tumor region T4, right-lateral pole. These receptors originate from a man aged 35-49 years with primary liver carcinoma and hepatitis B virus infection.

Of note for this clonotype: A single base separates this from a much larger clone, so it may be a read error. This chain joins TRBV7-9 and TRBJ1-1, with a tentative D call TRBD1 (6 bases). CDR3 length: 14 residues. Germline lookup yields CDR1 SEHNR and CDR2 FQNEAQ (reference sequence). In DNA form, the CDR3 reads TGTGCCAGCCTACGGGGGGCGACGGGAACTGAAGGTTTCTTT. Protein sequence: CASLRGATGTEGFF.

As for this clonotype: One base away lies a much larger clone, so this may be a sequencing read error. This chain uses TRBV7-9 with TRBJ1-1; a possible D gene is TRBD1 (6 bases). CDR3 length equals 13 residues. Germline lookup yields CDR1 SEHNR and CDR2 FQNEAQ (reference sequence). V lost 10 bases and J lost 0, with 12 bases in between. The CDR3 bases are TGTGCCAACAAGGGACACCTGAACACTGAAGCTTTCTTT. The encoded protein is CANKGHLNTEAFF.

As for this clonotype: One end of the junction is discordant with germline, which a read error may explain. The chain couples TRBV29-1 to TRBJ2-1; D gene ambiguous. Germline CDR1 SQVTM, CDR2 ANQGSEA. The CDR3 has 14 residues. The CDR3 nucleotides read TGCAGTGTTGGATTATCCCCCCCGTACAATGAGCAGTTCTTC. The encoded protein is CSVGLSPPYNEQFF.

Remarks on this clonotype: This is likely a read error, given that the CDR3 carries no conserved phenylalanine or tryptophan at its end. V usage is TRBV12-5 and J usage is TRBJ1-1; a possible D gene is TRBD1 (5 bases). The CDR3 runs 12 residues. Germline V gene sequence: CDR1 LGHNT, CDR2 FRNRAP. CDR3 amino acids: CVSGPGGHEAFS. CDR3 DNA: TGTGTTAGTGGTCCTGGTGGACACGAAGCTTTCTCT.

To note about this clonotype: The junction and the germline gene differ at one end; a read error may be behind it. The gene calls are TRBV11-2 and TRBJ2-2; 8 nucleotides line up with TRBD2. The length of the CDR3 is 17 residues. Germline loops: CDR1 SGHAT, CDR2 FQNNGV. CDR3 region: CDSSLLAVGPGTGVLFF. The CDR3 nucleotides are TGTGACAGCAGCTTACTAGCGGTAGGGCCTGGCACCGGGGTGCTGTTTTTT.

The CDR3 sequence is CASTIGGSGLGYTF. The DNA of the CDR3 is TGTGCCAGCACCATTGGTGGATCAGGTTTAGGTTACACCTTC. V and J are TRBV5-4 and TRBJ1-2, with D unresolved. This CDR3 contains 14 residues. CDR1 SGHNT and CDR2 YYREEE come from the germline V gene (reference sequence). V lost 6 bases, J lost 11 bases, and 23 bases lay in between.

In this sample, this clonotype turned up once. A junction boundary mismatches the germline segment, possibly from a read error. The chain uses TRBV4-2 and TRBJ1-1; D is possibly TRBD1 (5 bases). The CDR3 covers 14 residues. Germline CDR1 and CDR2: LGHNA and YNFKEQ. The CDR3 sequence is CASTQDAGPGEAFF. CDR3 DNA: TGTGCTAGCACCCAAGATGCGGGGCCCGGGGAAGCTTTCTTT.

Comment on this clonotype: The junction and the germline gene differ at one end; a read error may be behind it. The rearrangement uses TRBV29-1 and TRBJ2-1, with D perhaps matching TRBD1 (5 bases). Germline values: CDR1 SQVTM, CDR2 ANQGSEA. CDR3 length: 15 residues. This CDR3 is CSMGPPSSSYNGQFF. CDR3 bases: TGTAGCATGGGGCCTCCTTCCAGCTCCTACAATGGGCAGTTCTTC.

Concerning this clonotype itself: The germline gene is not matched at one end of the junction; a read error may be the cause. CDR3 sequence reads: CASSFGTNTGELFF. Here the CDR3 DNA reads TGCGCCAGCAGCTTTGGGACAAACACCGGGGAGCTGTTTTTT. The rearrangement joins TRBV7-9 to TRBJ2-2; weak D call: TRBD1 (6 bases). This CDR3 comprises 14 residues. CDR1 is SEHNR and CDR2 is FQNEAQ in the germline V gene (reference sequence).

This clonotype has more than one count but fewer than ten. J is TRBJ2-7 and V is TRBV19; tentative D call: TRBD2 (7 bases). The CDR3 totals 14 residues. Between the trimmed V and J ends, which lost 10 bases and 3 bases, there was a span of 19 bases. The V gene's germline CDR1 is LNHDA and CDR2 SQIVND (reference sequence). CDR3 loop: CATSEGGGSYEQYF. The CDR3 coding sequence is TGTGCCACCTCCGAAGGGGGGGGCAGCTACGAGCAGTACTTC.